This T cell receptor beta chain was documented in a study of CD8+ T cells in alopecia areata. General study results and limits: Lesional tissue from the scalp (especially in alopecia totalis/universalis) showed higher clonality than normal scalp.

A word on this clone: Its specificity is unknown.

Punch biopsies of lesional scalp, plus peripheral blood, were taken from alopecia areata patients. Cell sorting on a FACSAria was used to separate CD4+ and CD8+ T cells from the PBMCs. Extraction of RNA preceded its reverse transcription into cDNA, which served as the sequencing template. TCRdb's copy holds only in-frame clones and misses some; the assay was immunoSEQ multiplex PCR. The table has around 160,000 clones, about nine tenths seen once; the top ten hold roughly 16%. Germline V gene data show CDR1 as SGHRS and CDR2 as YFSETQ. The CDR3 covers 16 residues. The trim removed 1 base at V and 6 bases at J, leaving 8 bases unmatched.

This receptor was obtained from a human donor with alopecia areata. The source material was CD8+ T cells sorted from blood, sampled at week 0. This chain links TRBV5-1 with TRBJ2-1; TRBD1 matches at 9 bases. This CDR3 is CASSLTGTGRVNEQFF. In DNA form, the CDR3 reads TGCGCCAGCAGCTTGACCGGGACAGGGAGGGTCAATGAGCAGTTCTTC.